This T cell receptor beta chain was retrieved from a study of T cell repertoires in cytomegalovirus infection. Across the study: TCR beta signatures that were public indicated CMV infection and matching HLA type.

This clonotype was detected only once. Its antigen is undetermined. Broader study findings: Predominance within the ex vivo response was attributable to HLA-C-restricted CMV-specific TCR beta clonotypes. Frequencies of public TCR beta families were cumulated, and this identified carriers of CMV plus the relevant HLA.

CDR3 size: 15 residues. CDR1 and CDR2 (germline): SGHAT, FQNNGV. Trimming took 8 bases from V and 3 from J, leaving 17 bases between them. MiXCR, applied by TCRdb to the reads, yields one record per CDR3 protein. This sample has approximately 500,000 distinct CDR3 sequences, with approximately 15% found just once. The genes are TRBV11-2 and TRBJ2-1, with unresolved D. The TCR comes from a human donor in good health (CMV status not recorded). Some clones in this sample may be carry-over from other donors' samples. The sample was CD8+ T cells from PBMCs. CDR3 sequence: CASHDRYNYYNEQFF. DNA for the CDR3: TGTGCCAGCCATGACCGGTACAATTACTACAATGAGCAGTTCTTC.